Presented here are 4 T cell receptor beta chains from one specimen sequenced in a study of T cells in Graves' hyperthyroidism and ophthalmopathy. Researchers took RNA transcripts and amplified the TCR beta CDR3 regions from them. When the TCR CDR3 underwent first-round RT-PCR, the HTBI primer set was used. TCRdb re-analysed the multiplex PCR reads in MiXCR, keeping a single row per CDR3 protein. The repertoire holds around 620,000 distinct CDR3 sequences, with roughly 50% as singletons. The sequenced sample was peripheral blood or thyroid tissue (not recorded which). These receptor sequences come from an adult woman with Graves' disease, either hyperthyroidism or ophthalmopathy (not recorded which).

The V and J genes are TRBV2 and TRBJ1-1; no clear D. V was cut by 2 bases and J by 4 bases, with 11 bases left in between. CDR3 length: 14 residues. CDR1 and CDR2 (germline): SNHLY, FYNNEI. CDR3 in amino acids: CASSEMGGGTEAFF. CDR3 DNA sequence: TGTGCCAGCAGTGAAATGGGTGGCGGCACTGAAGCTTTCTTT.

Remarks on this clonotype: A single base separates this from a much larger clone, so it may be a read error. The chain employs TRBV9 and TRBJ1-1; D is unresolved. Germline V gene data show CDR1 as SGDLS and CDR2 as YYNGEE. V was clipped by 0 bases and J by 3 bases, with 9 bases between them. The CDR3 is made up of 14 amino acids. CDR3 bases: TGTGCCAGCAGCGTAGGGACCGACTACACTGAAGCTTTCTTT. This gives the protein CASSVGTDYTEAFF.

The genes are TRBV9 and TRBJ1-6; no firm D call. This CDR3 has 12 residues. Germline V lookup: CDR1 SGDLS, CDR2 YYNGEE. CDR3 sequence: CARSGRNSPLHF. DNA for the CDR3: TGTGCTAGATCCGGAAGGAATTCACCCCTCCACTTT.

Remarks on this clonotype: At one end the junction does not follow the germline gene, possibly because of a read error. The V and J genes are TRBV9 and TRBJ1-2, with unresolved D. The CDR3 is 11 amino acids. CDR1 is SGDLS, CDR2 YYNGEE, per germline. This CDR3 is CASSLWSGFAF. The CDR3 DNA reads TGTGCCAGCAGCCTTTGGAGTGGGTTTGCGTTC.